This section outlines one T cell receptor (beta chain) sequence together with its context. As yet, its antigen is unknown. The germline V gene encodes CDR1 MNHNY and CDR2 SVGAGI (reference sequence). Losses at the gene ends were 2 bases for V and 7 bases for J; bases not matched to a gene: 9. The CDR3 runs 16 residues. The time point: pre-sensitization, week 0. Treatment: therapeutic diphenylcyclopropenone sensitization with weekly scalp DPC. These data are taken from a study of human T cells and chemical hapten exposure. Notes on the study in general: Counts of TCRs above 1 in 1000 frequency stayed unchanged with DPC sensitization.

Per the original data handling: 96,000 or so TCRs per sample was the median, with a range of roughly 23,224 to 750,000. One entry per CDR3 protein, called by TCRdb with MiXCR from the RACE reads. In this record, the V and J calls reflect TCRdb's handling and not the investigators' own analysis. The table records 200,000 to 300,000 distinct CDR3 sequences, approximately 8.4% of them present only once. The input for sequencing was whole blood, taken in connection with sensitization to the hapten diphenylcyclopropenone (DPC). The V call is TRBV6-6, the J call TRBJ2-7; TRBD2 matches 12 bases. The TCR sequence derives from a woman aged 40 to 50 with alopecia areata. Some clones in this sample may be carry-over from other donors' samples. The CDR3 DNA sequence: TGTGCCAGCAGTTACCCTACTAGCGGGAGGTTTGAAGAGCAGTACTTC. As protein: CASSYPTSGRFEEQYF.